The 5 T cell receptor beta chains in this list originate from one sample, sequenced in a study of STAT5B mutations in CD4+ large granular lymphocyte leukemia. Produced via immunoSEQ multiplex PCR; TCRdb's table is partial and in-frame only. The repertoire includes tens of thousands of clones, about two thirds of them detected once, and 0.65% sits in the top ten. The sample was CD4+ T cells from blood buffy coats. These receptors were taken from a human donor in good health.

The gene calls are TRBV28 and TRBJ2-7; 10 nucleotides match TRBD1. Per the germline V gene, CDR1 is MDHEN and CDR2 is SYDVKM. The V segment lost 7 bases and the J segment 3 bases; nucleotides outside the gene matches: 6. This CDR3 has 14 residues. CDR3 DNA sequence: TGTGCCAGCACCGACAGGGGGCGATTCTACGAGCAGTACTTC. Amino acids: CASTDRGRFYEQYF.

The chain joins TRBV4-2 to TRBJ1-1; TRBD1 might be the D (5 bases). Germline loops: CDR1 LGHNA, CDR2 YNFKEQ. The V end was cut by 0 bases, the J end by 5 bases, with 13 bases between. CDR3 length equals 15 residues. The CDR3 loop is CASSQDRDGITEAFF. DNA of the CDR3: TGTGCCAGCAGCCAAGATCGGGACGGGATTACTGAAGCTTTCTTT.

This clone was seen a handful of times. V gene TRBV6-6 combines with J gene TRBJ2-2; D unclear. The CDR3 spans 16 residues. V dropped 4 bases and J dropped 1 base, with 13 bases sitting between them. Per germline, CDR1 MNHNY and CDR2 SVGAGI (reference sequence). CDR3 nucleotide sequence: TGTGCCAGCAGTTCCCCACCGCCAGGGAACACCGGGGAGCTGTTTTTT. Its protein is CASSSPPPGNTGELFF.

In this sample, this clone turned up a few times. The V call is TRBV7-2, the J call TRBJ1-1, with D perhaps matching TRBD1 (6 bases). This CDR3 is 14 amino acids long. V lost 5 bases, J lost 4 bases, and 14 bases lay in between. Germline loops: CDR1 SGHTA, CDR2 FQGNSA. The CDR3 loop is CASSPTGQATEAFF. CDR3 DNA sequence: TGTGCCAGCAGCCCAACAGGGCAGGCCACTGAAGCTTTCTTT.

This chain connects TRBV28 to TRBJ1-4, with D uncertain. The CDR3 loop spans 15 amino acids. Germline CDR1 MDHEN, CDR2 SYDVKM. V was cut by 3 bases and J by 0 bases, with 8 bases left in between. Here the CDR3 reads CASSFQPATNEKLFF. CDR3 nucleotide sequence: TGTGCCAGCAGTTTTCAGCCAGCAACTAATGAAAAACTGTTTTTT.